The clone carrying this T cell receptor beta chain appeared a few times. Its antigen remains unknown. CDR1 is SGDLS, CDR2 YYNGEE, per germline. Trimming removed 0 bases at V and 2 bases at J, with 4 bases between. This CDR3 is built from 13 residues. This sample is drawn from a study of somatic mutations in cytotoxic T cells in rheumatoid arthritis. TCRdb keeps only in-frame clones here, not all; method: immunoSEQ multiplex PCR. Of roughly 20,000 clones listed, over 75% were seen once; the top ten hold approximately 9.1%. Findings and caveats of the study: CD8+ T cells showed clonality that did not differ significantly between patients with rheumatoid arthritis and age-matched healthy controls.

This clonotype originated in an adult with rheumatoid arthritis. The sample consisted of CD8+ T cells sorted from blood. This chain joins TRBV9 and TRBJ2-3, with unresolved D. As DNA, the CDR3 is TGTGCCAGCAGCGTAGGGAACACAGATACGCAGTATTTT. Protein: CASSVGNTDTQYF.